The 10 T cell receptor beta chains below were found in one sample sequenced in a study of PD-1 blockade in classical Hodgkin lymphoma. No patient escaped relapse after autologous stem cell transplantation, and brentuximab vedotin exposure varied. Generated by immunoSEQ multiplex PCR, the TCRdb table keeps only in-frame clones and is missing some. The top ten hold less than 50% of the sample, which has around 20,000 clones, about 80% seen once. The material sequenced was peripheral blood mononuclear cells (PBMCs), taken before the second cycle of nivolumab. These receptors all come from a human donor with classical Hodgkin lymphoma.

The chain couples TRBV2 to TRBJ2-7; either TRBD1 or TRBD2 may fit D (6 bases each). The CDR3 is made up of 15 amino acids. From germline, CDR1 is SNHLY and CDR2 FYNNEI. The V end lost 7 bases, the J end lost 0 bases, and 16 bases lay between the germline ends. CDR3 DNA sequence: TGTGCCAGCAAGGGGGGAGAAGCGATCTCCTACGAGCAGTACTTC. Translating gives CASKGGEAISYEQYF.

This clone was seen only a few times. The chain joins TRBV19 to TRBJ1-2; weak D call: TRBD1 (6 bases). The V end was cut by 5 bases, the J end by 5 bases, with 15 bases between. Germline values: CDR1 LNHDA, CDR2 SQIVND (reference sequence). The CDR3 contains 14 residues. The CDR3 DNA follows: TGTGCCAGTAGTCCTAGCCAGGGGAGGTATGGCTACACCTTC. It is translated as CASSPSQGRYGYTF.

This chain uses TRBV10-3 with TRBJ1-2; D possibly corresponds to TRBD1 (5 bases). Per the germline V gene, CDR1 is ENHRY and CDR2 is SYGVKD. This CDR3 has 12 residues. Trimming stripped 8 bases from V and 5 bases from J, with 12 bases between. For the CDR3, the DNA is TGTGCCATCGAGAACAGGTTGTATGGCTACACCTTC. It encodes CAIENRLYGYTF.

This chain links TRBV4-3 with TRBJ2-2; possible D gene TRBD2, 6 bases. V was shortened by 2 bases and J by 5 bases, with 21 bases between the two germline ends. Germline V gene lookup returns CDR1 LGHNA and CDR2 YSLEER. This CDR3 comprises 18 residues. The CDR3 spells CASSQSSGVVRRTGELFF. CDR3 nucleotide sequence: TGCGCCAGCAGCCAATCCTCGGGGGTCGTACGAAGAACCGGGGAGCTGTTTTTT.

The chain joins TRBV5-1 to TRBJ1-3, with D possibly being TRBD1 (5 bases). The V end was cut by 1 base, the J end by 2 bases, with 25 bases between. Germline values: CDR1 SGHRS, CDR2 YFSETQ. The CDR3 spans 20 residues. This CDR3 reads CASSLSGIFGTTGAGNTIYF. In DNA, the CDR3 is TGCGCCAGCAGCTTGAGCGGTATTTTCGGGACGACGGGCGCTGGAAACACCATATATTTT.

The V gene is TRBV5-1, the J gene TRBJ1-2; 9 bases align to TRBD1. The CDR3 loop spans 16 amino acids. V lost 0 bases and J lost 4; bases outside the gene matches: 7. In germline, CDR1 is SGHRS, CDR2 YFSETQ. The CDR3 sequence is CASSLGSTGQGYGYTF. As DNA, the CDR3 is TGCGCCAGCAGCTTGGGGTCCACGGGACAGGGCTATGGCTACACCTTC.

The chain employs TRBV6-5 and TRBJ2-7; maybe TRBD1 (6 bases). The CDR3 has 14 residues. Germline V lookup: CDR1 MNHEY, CDR2 SVGAGI. V lost 5 bases to trimming and J lost 4 bases, with 15 bases between them. This CDR3 reads CASSIGTSTYEQYF. Written as DNA, the CDR3 is TGTGCCAGCAGTATTGGGACATCTACTTACGAGCAGTACTTC.

As regards this clone: Other DNA sequences in the sample encode the same CDR3. The genes are TRBV6-1 and TRBJ1-1, with 8 bases identical to TRBD1. CDR3 length: 13 residues. The junction had 2 bases not matched to a gene; V was cut back by 4 bases and J by 4 bases. CDR1 is MNHNS, CDR2 SASEGT, per germline. Here the CDR3 reads CASSATGGTEAFF. The CDR3 coding sequence is TGTGCCAGCAGTGCCACAGGGGGCACTGAAGCTTTCTTT.

This chain links TRBV7-2 with TRBJ2-7; D remains unclear. CDR3 size: 11 residues. Germline V gene sequence: CDR1 SGHTA, CDR2 FQGNSA. V shed 5 bases and J shed 3 bases, with 5 bases lying between them. CDR3 sequence: CASSTGYEQYF. CDR3 sequence (DNA): TGTGCCAGCAGCACCGGCTACGAGCAGTACTTC.

The chain combines TRBV6-5 with TRBJ1-1; TRBD1 might be the D (5 bases). Germline V lookup: CDR1 MNHEY, CDR2 SVGAGI. V was cut by 4 bases and J by 7 bases, with 10 bases left in between. The CDR3 spans 12 residues. The CDR3 protein is CASSFGGNEAFF. The DNA for the CDR3 is TGTGCCAGCAGTTTTGGGGGGAATGAAGCTTTCTTT.